This T cell receptor (beta chain) was recorded in a study of T cell changes during pregnancy in multiple sclerosis. The protocol was immunoSEQ multiplex PCR, while the TCRdb copy is restricted to in-frame clones and leaves out a portion. The sample lists 65,000 to 85,000 clones; approximately 91% were seen once. The clonotype originates from a female donor with multiple sclerosis, enrolled in a pregnancy study. The sequencing here drew on peripheral blood, taken in the third trimester of pregnancy.

The CDR3 DNA reads as TGTGCTAGTGGTGGGCCACCAGGGGGGTTTTCACCCCTCCACTTT. Translating it yields CASGGPPGGFSPLHF. The gene calls are TRBV12-5 and TRBJ1-6; 7 nucleotides agree with TRBD1. The CDR3 spans 15 residues. Germline-derived CDR1 and CDR2 are LGHNT and FRNRAP. V dropped 5 bases and J dropped 9; count of bases not matched to a gene: 10. Full variable domain (remainder filled in from reference TRBV12-5 and TRBJ1-6): DARVTQTPRHKVTEMGQEVTMRCQPILGHNTVFWYRQTMMQGLELLAYFRNRAPLDDSGMPKDRFSAEMPDATLATLKIQPSEPRDSAVYFCASGGPPGGFSPLHFGNGTRLTVT.